Shown below are 8 T cell receptor beta chains from a single sample sequenced in a study of cytomegalovirus exposure and HLA in healthy donors. The PCR employed 60 Vbeta primers together with 13 Jbeta primers. Profiled with immunoSEQ multiplex PCR; TCRdb holds only in-frame clones, not every one. In total, the table holds tens of thousands of clones. Sequencing was done on a sample of PBMCs. These receptors all come from a man aged 18-30 years in good health and CMV-seropositive.

The J gene is TRBJ2-3, the V gene TRBV5-1; D not certain. The CDR3 is 15 residues long. V lost 4 bases and J lost 0, with 12 bases in between. Germline V lookup: CDR1 SGHRS, CDR2 YFSETQ. In nucleotides, the CDR3 is TGCGCCAGCAGCCCGCGATCAGGCAGCACAGATACGCAGTATTTT. Translating it yields CASSPRSGSTDTQYF. Combining the CDR3 with reference TRBV5-1 and TRBJ2-3 gives the whole variable domain KAGVTQTPRYLIKTRGQQVTLSCSPISGHRSVSWYQQTPGQGLQFLFEYFSETQRNKGNFPGRFSGRQFSNSRSEMNVSTLELGDSALYLCASSPRSGSTDTQYFGPGTRLTVL.

The J gene is TRBJ1-1, the V gene TRBV28; D is ambiguous. Germline-derived CDR1 and CDR2 are MDHEN and SYDVKM. The CDR3 runs to 12 residues. Trimming left V 7 bases short and J 1 base short, with 7 bases between. In nucleotides, the CDR3 is TGTGCCAGCAAAACAAGGAACACTGAAGCTTTCTTT. It yields the protein CASKTRNTEAFF.

The gene calls are TRBV15 and TRBJ1-4, with D perhaps matching TRBD1 (5 bases). The CDR3 contains 16 residues. Trimming removed 0 bases at V and 4 bases at J, with 12 bases between. Germline V gene sequence: CDR1 LNHNV, CDR2 YYDKDF (reference sequence). CDR3 bases: TGTGCCACCAGCAGAGATGTCGGACAAAGTAATGAAAAACTGTTTTTT. Translated, it gives CATSRDVGQSNEKLFF.

The chain uses TRBV9 and TRBJ1-6; D gene uncertain. This CDR3 is 18 amino acids long. Germline V gene sequence: CDR1 SGDLS, CDR2 YYNGEE. V lost 3 bases and J 2 bases, leaving 18 bases between the germline ends. The CDR3 spells CASSDPRGSLPYNSPLHF. The CDR3 DNA reads TGTGCCAGCAGCGACCCCCGGGGATCCCTCCCCTATAATTCACCCCTCCACTTT.

This rearrangement joins TRBV9 to TRBJ2-5; D is possibly TRBD2 (5 bases). The CDR3 is made up of 14 amino acids. V lost 2 bases and J 3 bases, leaving 11 bases between the germline ends. The germline V gene has CDR1 SGDLS and CDR2 YYNGEE. DNA of the CDR3: TGTGCCAGCAGCGTTTCGAGCGGCGAAGAGACCCAGTACTTC. Translating gives CASSVSSGEETQYF.

This chain links TRBV4-1 with TRBJ1-2, with 9 bases that match TRBD1. Germline V gene lookup returns CDR1 MGHRA and CDR2 YSYEKL. CDR3 length: 15 residues. V shed 4 bases and J 7 bases; nucleotides not matched to a gene: 10. This CDR3 is CASSPRTGEKGGYTF. The CDR3 nucleotides are TGCGCCAGCAGCCCCCGGACAGGGGAAAAGGGTGGCTACACCTTC.

The rearrangement links TRBV4-1 to TRBJ1-5; 9 bases line up with TRBD1. The CDR3 extends over 18 amino acids. Germline V gene sequence: CDR1 MGHRA, CDR2 YSYEKL. The ends lost 1 base at V and 4 bases at J; junction bases unmatched: 11. The CDR3: CASSQAGGGGTGNQPQHF. The DNA for the CDR3 is TGCGCCAGCAGCCAAGCCGGAGGGGGTGGGACAGGGAATCAGCCCCAGCATTTT.

The chain links TRBV10-1 to TRBJ1-6; D remains ambiguous. Germline-derived CDR1 and CDR2 are WNHNN and SYGVQD (reference sequence). The ends were cut back, 2 bases at V and 8 bases at J, with 10 bases in the middle. The CDR3 consists of 14 residues. CDR3 in amino acids: CASSETPEYSPLHF. In DNA form, the CDR3 reads TGCGCCAGCAGTGAGACGCCAGAATATTCACCCCTCCACTTT.